A few counts support the clone carrying this T cell receptor beta chain. The CDR3 sequence is 15 residues long. V was pared by 4 bases and J by 10 bases, with 16 bases of the junction left unmatched. Germline V gene data show CDR1 as SGHRS and CDR2 as YFSETQ. The study drew participants aged about 18 to 89 years from about two dozen US areas. The data are from a study of blood T cell repertoires in COVID-19. The overall study: Acute-phase and convalescent COVID-19 samples originated in the United States, Italy and Spain. PBMCs, B-cell-depleted T cells, or T cells were the source of the cDNA or gDNA that made up the material.

In the original analysis: Amplification from reference gene primers served as the basis for estimated nucleated cell counts. Profiling relied on immunoSEQ multiplex PCR, and the TCRdb table lists in-frame clones only, not all of them. That table furnishes V, J and clone size, whereas the DNA furnished D and trimming. The data hold over 350,000 clones, with roughly 88% observed a single time. The source of this sequence is a woman in her twenties or thirties with acute COVID-19. The chain carries TRBV5-1 and TRBJ1-2; TRBD1 agrees at 7 bases. The sequenced sample was PBMCs or T cells enriched from blood (not recorded which). CDR3 protein: CASSPGTEVSSAYTF. The CDR3 coding sequence is TGCGCCAGCAGCCCCGGGACAGAAGTCTCCAGTGCCTACACCTTC.